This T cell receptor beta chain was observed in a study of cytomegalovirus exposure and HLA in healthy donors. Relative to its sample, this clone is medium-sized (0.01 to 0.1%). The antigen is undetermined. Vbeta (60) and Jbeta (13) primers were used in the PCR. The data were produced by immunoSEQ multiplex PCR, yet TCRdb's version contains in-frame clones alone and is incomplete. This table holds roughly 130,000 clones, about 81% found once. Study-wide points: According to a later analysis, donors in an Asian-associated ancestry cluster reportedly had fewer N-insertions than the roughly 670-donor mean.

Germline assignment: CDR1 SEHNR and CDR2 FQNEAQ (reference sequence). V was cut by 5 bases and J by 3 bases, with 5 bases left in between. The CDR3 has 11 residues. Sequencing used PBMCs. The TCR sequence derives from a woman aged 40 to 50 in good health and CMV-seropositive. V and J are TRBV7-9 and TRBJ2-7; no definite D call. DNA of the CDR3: TGTGCCAGCAGCATCTTCTACGAGCAGTACTTC. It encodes CASSIFYEQYF.